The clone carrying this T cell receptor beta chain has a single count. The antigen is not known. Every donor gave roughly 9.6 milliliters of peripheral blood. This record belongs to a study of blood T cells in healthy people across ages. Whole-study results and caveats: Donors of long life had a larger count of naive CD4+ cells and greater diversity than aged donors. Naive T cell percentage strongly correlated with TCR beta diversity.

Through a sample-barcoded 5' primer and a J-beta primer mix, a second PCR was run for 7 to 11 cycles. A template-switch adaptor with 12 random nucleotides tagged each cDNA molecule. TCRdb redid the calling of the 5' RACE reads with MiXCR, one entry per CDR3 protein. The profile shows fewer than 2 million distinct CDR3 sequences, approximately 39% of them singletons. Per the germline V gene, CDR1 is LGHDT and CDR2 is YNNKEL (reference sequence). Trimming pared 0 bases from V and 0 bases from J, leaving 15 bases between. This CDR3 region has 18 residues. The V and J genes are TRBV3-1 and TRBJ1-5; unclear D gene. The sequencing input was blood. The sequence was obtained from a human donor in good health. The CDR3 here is CASSQDGVAGLSNQPQHF. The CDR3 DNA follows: TGTGCCAGCAGCCAAGATGGGGTAGCAGGCCTTAGCAATCAGCCCCAGCATTTT.